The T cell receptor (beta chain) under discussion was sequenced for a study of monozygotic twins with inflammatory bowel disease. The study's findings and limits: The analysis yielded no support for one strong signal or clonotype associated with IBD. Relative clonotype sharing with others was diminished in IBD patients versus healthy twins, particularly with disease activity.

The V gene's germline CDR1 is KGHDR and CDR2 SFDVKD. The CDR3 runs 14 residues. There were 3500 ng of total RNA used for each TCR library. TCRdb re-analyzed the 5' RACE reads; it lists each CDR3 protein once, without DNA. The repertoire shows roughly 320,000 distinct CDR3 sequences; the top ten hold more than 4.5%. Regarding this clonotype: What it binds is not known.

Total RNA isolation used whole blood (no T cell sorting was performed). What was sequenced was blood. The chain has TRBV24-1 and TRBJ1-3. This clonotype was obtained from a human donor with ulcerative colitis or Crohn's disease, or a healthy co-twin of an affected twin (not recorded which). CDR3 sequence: CATSDEHSGNTIYF.